This T cell receptor beta chain is drawn from a study of cytomegalovirus exposure and HLA in healthy donors. For the study at large: Samples from HLA-typed donors yielded about 85 million unique TCRs in an early data release. Study-wide results and limits: Follow-up analysis later connected one missense variant in DCLRE1C with trimming of TCR beta V- and J-genes. Later on, an analysis tied 18,000 or so TCR beta sequences to HLA alleles at 0.05 false discovery rate.

Worth noting for this clone: Its antigen is undetermined.

The primer mix had 60 Vbeta and 13 Jbeta primers. Clones were sequenced by immunoSEQ multiplex PCR, and TCRdb holds only the in-frame ones, with some missing. The top ten clones hold 5% to 7% of a sample with some 120,000 clones, about 8.5% of them seen once. Germline V gene sequence: CDR1 SNHLY, CDR2 FYNNEI. This CDR3 spans 14 amino acids. Trimming took 5 bases from V and 1 from J, leaving 11 bases between them. The specimen was PBMCs. The chain has TRBV2 and TRBJ1-1; no definite D call. This sequence was found in a man between 35 and 55 years old in good health and CMV-seronegative. The CDR3 nucleotides are TGTGCCAGCAGTCCTGGACGGGGGAACACTGAAGCTTTCTTT. Protein product: CASSPGRGNTEAFF.